This TCR beta chain was found in a study of blood T cell repertoires in COVID-19. Study-level background: Samples taken during acute and convalescent COVID-19 were collected in the United States, Italy and Spain. In each case, the material was cDNA or gDNA derived from T cells, B-cell-depleted T cells, or PBMCs.

Per the study methods: Reference gene primer amplification in the assay estimated nucleated cell counts. This table comes from immunoSEQ multiplex PCR, and its TCRdb copy is limited to in-frame clones, with some not included. V, J and clone size reflect that table, while D and trimming were determined from the DNA. Counted here are 95,000 to 100,000 clones, under 90% occurring once; the ten biggest clones make up 20% to 25%. Germline CDR1 and CDR2: MNHNS and SASEGT. This CDR3 is 13 amino acids long. Trimming took off 3 bases at V and 4 bases at J, with 4 bases between the two ends. The V call is TRBV6-1, the J call TRBJ1-6; D ambiguous. This TCR derives from a human donor in a cohort sampled during active COVID-19. The source material was peripheral blood. The CDR3 is CASSESYNSPLHF. In DNA form, the CDR3 reads TGTGCCAGCAGTGAGAGTTATAATTCACCCCTCCACTTT.